Listed below are T cell receptor beta chains from one sample, sequenced in a study of CD8+CD57+ T cells in acquired aplastic anemia. From the reads, TCRdb called clonotypes with MiXCR, one entry per CDR3 protein. The repertoire holds under 350,000 distinct CDR3 sequences, with roughly 61% as singletons. The sample comprised sorted CD4+, CD8+, or CD8+CD57+ T cells (not recorded which) from PBMCs. The receptor set was obtained from a human donor with aplastic anemia. The CDR3 runs from the conserved cysteine through the conserved F or W. A D gene is named only where the DNA matches it firmly. Only some rows state a clone size, as once, few, many or a class for expanded clones.

d_call,v_call,j_call,clone_size,cdr3_aa,cdr3_nt
NA,TRBV5-1,TRBJ2-5,NA,CASSLDGRGVGETQYF,TGCGCCAGCAGCTTGGACGGCAGGGGCGTAGGAGAGACCCAGTACTTC
NA,TRBV2,TRBJ1-2,NA,CASSQGPGTVHTF,TGTGCCAGCAGTCAAGGGCCAGGGACGGTCCACACCTTC
TRBD2,TRBV11-2,TRBJ2-3,NA,CASSWSGGGTDTQYF,TGTGCCAGCAGCTGGAGCGGGGGGGGCACAGATACGCAGTATTTT
TRBD2,TRBV10-1,TRBJ2-7,few,CASSRAISGRTNEQYF,TGCGCCAGCAGTCGCGCAATTAGCGGGAGAACTAACGAGCAGTACTTC
NA,TRBV20-1,TRBJ1-5,many,CSARDVSNQPQHF,TGCAGTGCTAGAGATGTCAGTAATCAGCCCCAGCATTTT
NA,TRBV10-2,TRBJ1-2,NA,CASSDMTVGHLIIGYTF,TGCGCCAGCAGTGACATGACAGTTGGCCACTTAATTATAGGCTACACCTTC
TRBD1,TRBV7-8,TRBJ1-6,many,CASSNRDSIESPLHF,TGTGCCAGCAGCAACCGGGACAGTATAGAGTCACCCCTCCACTTT
NA,TRBV9,TRBJ1-6,few,CASSVTGTRGSPLHF,TGTGCCAGCAGCGTGACCGGGACCCGGGGTTCACCCCTCCACTTT
NA,TRBV7-2,TRBJ1-2,few,CASSLGAARGYGYTF,TGTGCCAGCAGCTTAGGGGCTGCCCGCGGGTATGGCTACACCTTC
NA,TRBV6-1,TRBJ2-6,NA,CASPQGGLSSGANVLTF,TGTGCCAGTCCCCAGGGCGGCCTTTCCTCTGGGGCCAACGTCCTGACTTTC
NA,TRBV12-3/TRBV12-4,TRBJ1-5,NA,CASSLGGHGQPQHF,TGTGCCAGCAGCTTGGGGGGGCATGGGCAGCCCCAGCATTTT
NA,TRBV2,TRBJ2-7,NA,CASRGGTVSYEQYF,TGTGCCAGCAGGGGGGGAACCGTCTCCTACGAGCAGTACTTC
NA,TRBV29-1,TRBJ2-7,NA,CSVEKGGTGRYEQYF,TGCAGCGTTGAAAAGGGGGGTACAGGGAGGTACGAGCAGTACTTC
TRBD2,TRBV12-3/TRBV12-4,TRBJ2-7,NA,CASSRPGLVQYF,TGTGCCAGCAGTAGACCTGGACTAGTTCAGTACTTC
NA,TRBV7-8,TRBJ2-7,NA,CASSLEGRPSSYEQYF,TGTGCCAGCAGCTTAGAGGGGAGGCCTTCCTCCTACGAGCAGTACTTC
NA,TRBV5-1,TRBJ2-5,NA,CASSLLPGSAQETQYF,TGTGCCAGCAGCTTACTCCCAGGCAGCGCTCAAGAGACCCAGTACTTC
TRBD2,TRBV9,TRBJ2-7,once,CASSGLAGAYERYF,TGTGCCAGCAGCGGGTTAGCGGGGGCCTACGAGCGGTACTTC
TRBD1,TRBV24-1,TRBJ2-5,NA,CATSGGQGRLNQPQYF,TGTGCCACCAGTGGGGGACAGGGCCGCCTTAATCAGCCCCAGTACTTC
TRBD1,TRBV20-1,TRBJ2-5,many,CSASYRDRGQETQYF,TGCAGTGCTTCATACCGGGACAGGGGGCAAGAGACCCAGTACTTC
TRBD1,TRBV7-9,TRBJ1-4,many,CASSLDRGREKLFF,TGTGCCAGCAGCTTAGACAGGGGGCGTGAAAAACTGTTTTTT
NA,TRBV25-1,TRBJ1-1,once,CASSLGGGGLAFF,TGTGCCAGCAGCCTTGGGGGGGGCGGGTTGGCTTTCTTT
NA,TRBV7-9,TRBJ1-2,many,CASSLGPGFGYTF,TGTGCCAGCAGCTTAGGGCCCGGGTTTGGCTACACCTTC
TRBD2,TRBV20-1,TRBJ2-7,NA,CSASSSWGLAGTYEQYF,TGCAGTGCCAGCAGTTCCTGGGGACTAGCGGGTACCTACGAGCAGTACTTC
TRBD1,TRBV12-3/TRBV12-4,TRBJ1-1,many,CASSPGQGRGNTEAFF,TGTGCCAGCAGTCCGGGACAGGGGAGAGGGAACACTGAAGCTTTCTTT
TRBD1,TRBV5-1,TRBJ1-1,many,CASSGQGAHTEAFF,TGCGCCAGCAGTGGACAGGGGGCGCACACTGAAGCTTTCTTT
NA,TRBV20-1,TRBJ1-6,NA,CSARFGGPGNSPLHF,TGCAGTGCTAGATTTGGGGGCCCGGGTAATTCACCCCTCCACTTT